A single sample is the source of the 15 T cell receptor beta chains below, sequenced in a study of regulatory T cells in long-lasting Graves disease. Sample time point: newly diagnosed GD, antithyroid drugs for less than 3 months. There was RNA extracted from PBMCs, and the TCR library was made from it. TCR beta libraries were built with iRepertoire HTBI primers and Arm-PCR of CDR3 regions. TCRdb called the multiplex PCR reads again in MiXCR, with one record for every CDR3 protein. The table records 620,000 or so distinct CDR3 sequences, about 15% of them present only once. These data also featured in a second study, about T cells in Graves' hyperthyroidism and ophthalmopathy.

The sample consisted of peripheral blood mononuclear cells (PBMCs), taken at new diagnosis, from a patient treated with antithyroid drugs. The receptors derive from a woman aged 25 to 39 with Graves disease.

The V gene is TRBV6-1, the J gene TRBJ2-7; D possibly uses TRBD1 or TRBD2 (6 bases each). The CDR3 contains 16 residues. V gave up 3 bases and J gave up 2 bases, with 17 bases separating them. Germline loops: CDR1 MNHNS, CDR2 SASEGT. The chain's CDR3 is CASSESVRGATYEQYF. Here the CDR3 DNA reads TGTGCCAGCAGTGAGTCTGTTAGGGGGGCAACCTACGAGCAGTACTTC.

Written as DNA, the CDR3 is TGTGCCACCAGTGATTCGCCGGGCGGGGCAGGCGATACGCAGTATTTT. Its protein is CATSDSPGGAGDTQYF. The V gene is TRBV24-1, the J gene TRBJ2-3, with TRBD2 as a possible D gene (6 bases). The germline gives CDR1 KGHDR, CDR2 SFDVKD. The CDR3 sequence is 16 residues long. Trimming left V 2 bases short and J 6 bases short, with 17 bases between.

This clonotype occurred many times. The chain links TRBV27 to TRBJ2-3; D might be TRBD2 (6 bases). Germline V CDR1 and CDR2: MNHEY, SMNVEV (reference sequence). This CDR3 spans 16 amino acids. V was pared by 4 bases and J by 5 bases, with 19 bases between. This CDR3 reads CASSSRTTSAVDTQYF. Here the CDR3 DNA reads TGTGCCAGCAGTTCCCGGACTACCTCGGCGGTAGATACGCAGTATTTT.

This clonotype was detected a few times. In DNA form, the CDR3 reads TGTGCCAGCAGAAACCATGATGTTAATTCACCCCTCCACTTT. Its protein is CASRNHDVNSPLHF. This sequence joins TRBV28 and TRBJ1-6; D not certain. V lost 6 bases to trimming and J lost 6 bases, with 12 bases between them. This CDR3 comprises 14 residues. Germline values: CDR1 MDHEN, CDR2 SYDVKM.

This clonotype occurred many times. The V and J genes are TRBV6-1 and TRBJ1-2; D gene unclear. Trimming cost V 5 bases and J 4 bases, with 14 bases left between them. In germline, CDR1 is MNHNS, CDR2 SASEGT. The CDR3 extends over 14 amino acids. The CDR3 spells CASSRFLEGYGYTF. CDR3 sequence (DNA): TGTGCCAGCAGTCGTTTCCTTGAGGGCTATGGCTACACCTTC.

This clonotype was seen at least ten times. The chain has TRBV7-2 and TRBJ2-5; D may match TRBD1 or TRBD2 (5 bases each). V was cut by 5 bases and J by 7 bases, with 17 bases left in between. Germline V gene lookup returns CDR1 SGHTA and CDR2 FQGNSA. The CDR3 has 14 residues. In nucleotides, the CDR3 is TGTGCCAGCAGCGGATACCGGGACCAAAGGACCCAGTACTTC. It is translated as CASSGYRDQRTQYF.

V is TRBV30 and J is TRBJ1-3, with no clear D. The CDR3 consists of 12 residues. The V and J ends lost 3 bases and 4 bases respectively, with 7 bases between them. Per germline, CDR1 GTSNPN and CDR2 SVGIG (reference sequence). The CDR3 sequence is CAWSPNGNTIYF. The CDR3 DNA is TGTGCCTGGAGCCCCAACGGAAACACCATATATTTT.

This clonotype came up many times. The CDR3 DNA follows: TGTGCCAGCAGCTTAGGAAGCTTACTCGTGGGAGAGACCCAGTACTTC. Residues: CASSLGSLLVGETQYF. The chain combines TRBV11-1 with TRBJ2-5, with D uncertain. V was trimmed by 1 base and J by 4 bases, leaving 16 bases between them. CDR1 is SGHAT and CDR2 is FQDESV in the germline V gene (reference sequence). The CDR3 runs to 16 residues.

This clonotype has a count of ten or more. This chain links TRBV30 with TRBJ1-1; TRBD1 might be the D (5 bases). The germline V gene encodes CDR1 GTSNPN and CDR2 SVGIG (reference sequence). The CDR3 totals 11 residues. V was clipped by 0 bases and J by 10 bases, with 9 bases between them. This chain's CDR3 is CAWSVVRGAFF. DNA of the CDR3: TGTGCCTGGAGTGTGGTTAGGGGAGCTTTCTTT. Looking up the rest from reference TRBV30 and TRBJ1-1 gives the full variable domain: SQTIHQWPATLVQPVGSPLSLECTVEGTSNPNLYWYRQAAGRGLQLLFYSVGIGQISSEVPQNLSASRPQDRQFILSSKKLLLSDSGFYLCAWSVVRGAFFGQGTRLTVV.

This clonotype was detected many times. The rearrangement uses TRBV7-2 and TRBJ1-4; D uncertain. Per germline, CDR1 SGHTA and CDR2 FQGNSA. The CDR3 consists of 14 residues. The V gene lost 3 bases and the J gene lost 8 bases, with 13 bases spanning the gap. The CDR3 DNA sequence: TGTGCCAGCAGCTTGGAATGGGGTAGAGAAAAACTGTTTTTT. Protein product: CASSLEWGREKLFF. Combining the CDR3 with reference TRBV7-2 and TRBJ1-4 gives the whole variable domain GAGVSQSPSNKVTEKGKDVELRCDPISGHTALYWYRQSLGQGLEFLIYFQGNSAPDKSGLPSDRFSAERTGGSVSTLTIQRTQQEDSAVYLCASSLEWGREKLFFGSGTQLSVL.

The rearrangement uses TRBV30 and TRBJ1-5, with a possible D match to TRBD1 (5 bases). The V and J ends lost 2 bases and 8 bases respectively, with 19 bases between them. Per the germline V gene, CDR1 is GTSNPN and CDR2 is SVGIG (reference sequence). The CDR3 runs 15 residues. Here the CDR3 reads CAWSFGRGVVEPQHF. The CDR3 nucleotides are TGTGCCTGGAGTTTTGGACGGGGGGTGGTAGAGCCCCAGCATTTT.

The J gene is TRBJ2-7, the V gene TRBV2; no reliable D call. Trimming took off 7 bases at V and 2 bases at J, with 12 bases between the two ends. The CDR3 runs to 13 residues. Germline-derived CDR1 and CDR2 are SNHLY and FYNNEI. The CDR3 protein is CASNGGLAYEQYF. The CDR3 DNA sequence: TGTGCCAGCAACGGTGGATTAGCCTACGAGCAGTACTTC.

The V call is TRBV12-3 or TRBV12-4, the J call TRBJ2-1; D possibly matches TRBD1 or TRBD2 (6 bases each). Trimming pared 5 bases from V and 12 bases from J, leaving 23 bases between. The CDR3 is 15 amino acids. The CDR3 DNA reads TGTGCCAGCAGTAAGATGGGAGGACAATCGGGGGCGCAGTTCTTC. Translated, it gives CASSKMGGQSGAQFF.

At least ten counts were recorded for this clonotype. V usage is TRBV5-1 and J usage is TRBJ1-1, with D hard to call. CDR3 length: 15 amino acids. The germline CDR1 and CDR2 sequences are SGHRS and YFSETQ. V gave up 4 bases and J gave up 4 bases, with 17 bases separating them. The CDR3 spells CASSPWGSQSTEAFF. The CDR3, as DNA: TGCGCCAGCAGCCCATGGGGTTCCCAGAGCACTGAAGCTTTCTTT.

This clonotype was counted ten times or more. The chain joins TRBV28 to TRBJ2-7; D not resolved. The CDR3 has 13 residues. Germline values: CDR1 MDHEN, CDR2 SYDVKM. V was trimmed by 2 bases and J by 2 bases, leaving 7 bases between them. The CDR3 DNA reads TGTGCCAGCAGTTTAAAAGTTCCCTACGAGCAGTACTTC. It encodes CASSLKVPYEQYF.